This TCR beta chain was obtained from a study of blood T cell repertoires in COVID-19. Looking at the study overall: T cells, B-cell-depleted T cells, or PBMCs provided the cDNA or gDNA that served as material.

Original analysis: Quantification of nucleated cells was approximated via reference gene primer amplification. Sequencing used immunoSEQ multiplex PCR; TCRdb keeps in-frame clones, though not all of them. That table supplies the V and J calls and clone size; D and trimming were determined from the DNA. Here the sample spans over 75,000 clones, around 80% being singletons. This CDR3 has 15 amino acids. V dropped 2 bases and J dropped 5; count of bases not matched to a gene: 5. Germline loops: CDR1 SGHTA, CDR2 FQGNSA. This sequence originates from a man between 65 and 79 years old with acute or convalescent COVID-19. The sample taken for sequencing was peripheral blood. The chain links TRBV7-2 to TRBJ1-1, with TRBD1 matching over 10 bases. The CDR3 sequence: CASSLFWDRGTEAFF. The CDR3 nucleotides are TGTGCCAGCAGCTTATTTTGGGACAGGGGTACTGAAGCTTTCTTT.